What follows are 4 T cell receptor beta chains derived from one specimen sequenced in a study of T cells in Graves' hyperthyroidism and ophthalmopathy. Researchers amplified the TCR beta CDR3 regions from RNA transcripts. During a first-round RT-PCR of the TCR CDR3, the HTBI primer set was used. TCRdb re-called the multiplex PCR reads with MiXCR, one entry per CDR3 protein. This repertoire shows about 570,000 distinct CDR3 sequences, roughly 15% found once; its top ten account for roughly 13%. Sequenced: blood. The receptors shown here come from a woman in her thirties or forties with Graves' hyperthyroidism.

This clonotype occurred a few times. A read error may be the cause here, since a much bigger clone is one base away. This chain links TRBV11-2 with TRBJ2-1; the D is unclear. Trimming cost V 0 bases and J 6 bases, with 6 bases left between them. The germline V gene encodes CDR1 SGHAT and CDR2 FQNNGV. This CDR3 comprises 13 residues. The CDR3 bases are TGTGCCAGCAGCTTAGAGGCTAGCAATGAGCAGTTCTTC. Its translation is CASSLEASNEQFF.

This clonotype was recorded many times. The chain combines TRBV11-2 with TRBJ1-4; no definite D call. Germline lookup yields CDR1 SGHAT and CDR2 FQNNGV. Trimming removed 1 base from V and 5 bases from J, with 8 bases in between. CDR3 size: 14 residues. The CDR3 here is CASSLGARNEKLFF. CDR3 DNA: TGTGCCAGCAGCTTAGGAGCGAGGAATGAAAAACTGTTTTTT.

This clonotype was recorded at least ten times. The chain is built from TRBV29-1 and TRBJ2-7; D is perhaps TRBD1 (6 bases). This CDR3 has 13 residues. Trimming took 4 bases from V and 5 from J, leaving 15 bases between them. The germline V gene has CDR1 SQVTM and CDR2 ANQGSEA. In DNA form, the CDR3 reads TGCAGCGTTGCGGGACAAAGGTTCAACGAGCAGTACTTC. As protein: CSVAGQRFNEQYF.

This clonotype appeared many times. J is TRBJ1-2 and V is TRBV2; 10 bases are shared with TRBD1. The CDR3 has 15 residues. Germline CDR1 and CDR2: SNHLY and FYNNEI. V dropped 6 bases and J dropped 4; count of bases not matched to a gene: 8. The CDR3 spells CASRSPGQGFYGYTF. For the CDR3, the DNA is TGTGCCAGCAGAAGTCCGGGACAGGGGTTCTATGGCTACACCTTC.